Sequencing of this T cell receptor beta chain was carried out in a study of Ad26.COV2.S vaccination and SARS-CoV-2 variants. Study-level information: Intramuscular Ad26.COV2.S at 5x10^10 or 1x10^11 viral particles.

Trimming left V 8 bases short and J 6 bases short, with 19 bases between. CDR1 SNHLY and CDR2 FYNNEI come from the germline V gene. CDR3 length: 14 amino acids. Treatment given: roughly 20 received Ad26.COV2.S at low or high dose, single or two shots; about 5 received placebo; per-sample allocation not given. The study sampled participants on day 63 after the first vaccine or placebo injection. The protocol was immunoSEQ multiplex PCR, while the TCRdb copy is restricted to in-frame clones and leaves out a portion. The sample holds 250,000 to 300,000 clones; around 87% are singletons and the top ten take approximately 3.3%.

The V call is TRBV2, the J call TRBJ1-2; TRBD1 might be the D (5 bases). This TCR came from a person aged 18-60 years who received the Ad26.COV2.S COVID-19 vaccine or a placebo. Material: peripheral blood, obtained in a trial of Ad26.COV2.S vaccine versus placebo. The CDR3 reads CASRERQIRDGYTF. DNA for the CDR3: TGTGCCAGCCGAGAAAGACAGATCCGGGATGGCTACACCTTC.